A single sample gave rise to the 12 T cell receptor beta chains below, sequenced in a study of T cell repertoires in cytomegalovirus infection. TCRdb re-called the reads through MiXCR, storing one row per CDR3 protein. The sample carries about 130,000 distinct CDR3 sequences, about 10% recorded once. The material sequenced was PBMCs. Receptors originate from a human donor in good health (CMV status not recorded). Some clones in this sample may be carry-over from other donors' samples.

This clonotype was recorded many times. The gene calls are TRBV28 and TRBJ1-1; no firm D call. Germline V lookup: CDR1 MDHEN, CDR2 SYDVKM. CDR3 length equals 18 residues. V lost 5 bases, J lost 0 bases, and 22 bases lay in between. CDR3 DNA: TGTGCCAGCAGTCCATCGCAGGCCCCCACTTACATGAACACTGAAGCTTTCTTT. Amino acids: CASSPSQAPTYMNTEAFF. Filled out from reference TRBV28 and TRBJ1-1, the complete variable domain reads DVKVTQSSRYLVKRTGEKVFLECVQDMDHENMFWYRQDPGLGLRLIYFSYDVKMKEKGDIPEGYSVSREKKERFSLILESASTNQTSMYLCASSPSQAPTYMNTEAFFGQGTRLTVV.

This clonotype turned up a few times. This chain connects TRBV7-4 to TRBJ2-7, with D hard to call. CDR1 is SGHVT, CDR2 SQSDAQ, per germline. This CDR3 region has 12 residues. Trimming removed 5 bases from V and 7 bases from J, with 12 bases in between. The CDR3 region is CASSPPLGEQYF. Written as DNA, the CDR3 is TGTGCCAGCAGCCCCCCGTTAGGGGAGCAGTACTTC.

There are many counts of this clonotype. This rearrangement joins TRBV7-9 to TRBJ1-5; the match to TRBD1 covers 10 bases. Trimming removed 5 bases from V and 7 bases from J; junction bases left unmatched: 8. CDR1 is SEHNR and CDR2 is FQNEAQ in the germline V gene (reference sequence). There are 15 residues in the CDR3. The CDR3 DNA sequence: TGTGCCAGCAGCCTGGGAGACAGGGGGCACCAGCCCCAGCATTTT. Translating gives CASSLGDRGHQPQHF.

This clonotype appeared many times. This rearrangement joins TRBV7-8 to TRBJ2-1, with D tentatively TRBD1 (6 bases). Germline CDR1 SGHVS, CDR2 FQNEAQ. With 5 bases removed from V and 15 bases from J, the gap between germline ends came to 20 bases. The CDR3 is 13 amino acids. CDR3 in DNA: TGTGCCAGCAGCCAAAATTACCAGGGGCCGCCGTTCTTC. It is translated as CASSQNYQGPPFF.

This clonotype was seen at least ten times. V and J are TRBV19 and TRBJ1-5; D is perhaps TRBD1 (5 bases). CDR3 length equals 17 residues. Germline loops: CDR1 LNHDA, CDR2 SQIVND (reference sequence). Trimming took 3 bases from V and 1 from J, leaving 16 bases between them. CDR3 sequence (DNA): TGTGCCAGTAGTATTCTATCGTCGGGACCAAGCAATCAGCCCCAGCATTTT. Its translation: CASSILSSGPSNQPQHF.

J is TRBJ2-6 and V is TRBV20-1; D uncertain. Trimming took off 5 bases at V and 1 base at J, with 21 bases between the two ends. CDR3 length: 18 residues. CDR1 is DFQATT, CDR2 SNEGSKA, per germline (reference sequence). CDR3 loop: CSAFHSGSTQSGANVLTF. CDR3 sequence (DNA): TGCAGTGCTTTCCACTCCGGGTCAACACAATCTGGGGCCAACGTCCTGACTTTC.

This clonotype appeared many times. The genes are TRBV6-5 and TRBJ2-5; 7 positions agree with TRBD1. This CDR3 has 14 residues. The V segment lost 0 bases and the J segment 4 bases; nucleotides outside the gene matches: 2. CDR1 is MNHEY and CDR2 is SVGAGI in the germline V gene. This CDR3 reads CASSYSTGRETQYF. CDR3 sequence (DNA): TGTGCCAGCAGTTACTCGACAGGGAGAGAGACCCAGTACTTC.

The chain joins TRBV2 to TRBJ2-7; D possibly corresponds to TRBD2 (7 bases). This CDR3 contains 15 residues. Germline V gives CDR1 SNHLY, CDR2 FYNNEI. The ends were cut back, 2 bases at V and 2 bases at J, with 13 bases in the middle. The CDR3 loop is CASSERRGPPYEQYF. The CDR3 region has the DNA TGTGCCAGCAGTGAACGGCGGGGGCCCCCCTACGAGCAGTACTTC. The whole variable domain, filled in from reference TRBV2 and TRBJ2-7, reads EPEVTQTPSHQVTQMGQEVILRCVPISNHLYFYWYRQILGQKVEFLVSFYNNEISEKSEIFDDQFSVERPDGSNFTLKIRSTKLEDSAMYFCASSERRGPPYEQYFGPGTRLTVT.

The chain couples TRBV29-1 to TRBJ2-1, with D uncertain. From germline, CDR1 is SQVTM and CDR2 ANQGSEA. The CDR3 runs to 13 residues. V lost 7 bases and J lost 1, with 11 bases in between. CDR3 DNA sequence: TGCAGCGCCCGGACGGTTTCCTACAATGAGCAGTTCTTC. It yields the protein CSARTVSYNEQFF.

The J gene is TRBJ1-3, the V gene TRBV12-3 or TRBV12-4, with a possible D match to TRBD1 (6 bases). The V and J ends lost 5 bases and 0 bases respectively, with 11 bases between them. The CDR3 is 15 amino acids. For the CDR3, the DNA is TGTGCCAGCAGTGAAACAGGGAGCTCTGGAAACACCATATATTTT. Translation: CASSETGSSGNTIYF.

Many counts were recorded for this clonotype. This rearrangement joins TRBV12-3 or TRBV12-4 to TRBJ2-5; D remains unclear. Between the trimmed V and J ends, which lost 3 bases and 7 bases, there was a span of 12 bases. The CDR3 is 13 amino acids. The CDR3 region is CASSFFQVGTQYF. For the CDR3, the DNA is TGTGCCAGCAGTTTTTTCCAGGTCGGGACCCAGTACTTC.

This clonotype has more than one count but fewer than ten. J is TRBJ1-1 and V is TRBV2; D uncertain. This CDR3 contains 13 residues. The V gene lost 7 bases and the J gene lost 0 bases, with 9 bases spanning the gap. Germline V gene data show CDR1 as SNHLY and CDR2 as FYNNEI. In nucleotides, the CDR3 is TGTGCCAGCAACGCAGAGATGAACACTGAAGCTTTCTTT. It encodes CASNAEMNTEAFF.